Presented here are 30 T cell receptor beta chains from one specimen sequenced in a study of blood T cells in healthy people across ages. With a J-beta primer mix and a sample-barcoded 5' primer, a second PCR ran about 7 to 11 cycles. In TCRdb, the 5' RACE reads were re-called with MiXCR into one record per CDR3 protein. The table has over 1,300,000 distinct CDR3 sequences, approximately 60% seen once. The sample comprised blood. These receptor sequences come from a man between 18 and 29 years old in good health.

This chain joins TRBV10-3 and TRBJ1-2, with a weak D call TRBD1 (5 bases). V was clipped by 3 bases and J by 6 bases, with 8 bases between them. Germline V CDR1 and CDR2: ENHRY, SYGVKD. This CDR3 contains 12 residues. Here the CDR3 reads CAISERGNGYTF. DNA of the CDR3: TGTGCCATCAGTGAACGGGGGAATGGCTACACCTTC.

V and J are TRBV12-3 or TRBV12-4 and TRBJ1-4, with TRBD1 identical over 10 bases. Unmatched junction bases numbered 5, after V lost 3 bases and J lost 4 bases. The CDR3 spans 16 residues. The CDR3 sequence is CASSFPGQGFNEKLFF. The CDR3 DNA follows: TGTGCCAGCAGTTTCCCGGGACAGGGGTTTAATGAAAAACTGTTTTTT.

The chain links TRBV10-3 to TRBJ2-3; the D gene could be TRBD1 or TRBD2 (6 bases each). Germline CDR1 ENHRY, CDR2 SYGVKD. The CDR3 has 14 amino acids. The V end was cut by 10 bases, the J end by 5 bases, with 19 bases between. CDR3 sequence reads: CATARGGTLDTQYF. DNA for the CDR3: TGTGCCACCGCTCGGGGCGGGACATTAGATACGCAGTATTTT.

This clonotype appeared a few times. This chain joins TRBV4-2 and TRBJ1-6; D is undetermined. The CDR3 runs 16 residues. Per germline, CDR1 LGHNA and CDR2 YNFKEQ. Deletions cut 5 bases from V and 0 bases from J, with 11 bases between. The CDR3 loop reads CASSEFTDSYNSPLHF. CDR3 DNA sequence: TGTGCCAGCAGCGAATTTACAGACTCCTATAATTCACCCCTCCACTTT.

The V and J genes are TRBV3-1 and TRBJ2-5, with D unresolved. The V end lost 0 bases, the J end lost 11 bases, and 19 bases lay between the germline ends. Germline values: CDR1 LGHDT, CDR2 YNNKEL (reference sequence). This CDR3 region has 15 residues. As DNA, the CDR3 is TGTGCCAGCAGCCAAGATTGGTCGGATTCCTACGGGCAGTACTTC. Its protein is CASSQDWSDSYGQYF.

V and J are TRBV10-3 and TRBJ2-7; D may be TRBD1 or TRBD2 (5 bases each). The ends were cut back, 3 bases at V and 9 bases at J, with 15 bases in the middle. The CDR3 loop spans 13 amino acids. Germline CDR1 and CDR2: ENHRY and SYGVKD. Written as DNA, the CDR3 is TGTGCCATCAGTGACATGGGGGTTCCAATGCAGTACTTC. Amino acid sequence: CAISDMGVPMQYF.

V and J are TRBV25-1 and TRBJ2-5, with 8 bases matching TRBD2. The CDR3 extends over 15 amino acids. Trimming removed 1 base from V and 5 bases from J; junction bases left unmatched: 6. The V gene's germline CDR1 is MGHDK and CDR2 SYGVNS. CDR3 residues: CASSESRSGAETQYF. The CDR3 DNA reads TGTGCCAGCAGTGAATCGCGTAGCGGGGCGGAGACCCAGTACTTC. Full variable domain (remainder filled in from reference TRBV25-1 and TRBJ2-5): EADIYQTPRYLVIGTGKKITLECSQTMGHDKMYWYQQDPGMELHLIHYSYGVNSTEKGDLSSESTVSRIRTEHFPLTLESARPSHTSQYLCASSESRSGAETQYFGPGTRLLVL.

As for this clonotype: Sequence at one end of the junction differs from germline and may be a read error. This sequence joins TRBV20-1 and TRBJ2-6; the D gene is possibly TRBD1 (5 bases). Per the germline V gene, CDR1 is DFQATT and CDR2 is SNEGSKA (reference sequence). This CDR3 contains 13 residues. CDR3: CSVPDSGANVLTF. The DNA for the CDR3 is TGCAGTGTCCCAGACTCTGGGGCCAACGTCCTAACTTTC.

The chain employs TRBV20-1 and TRBJ1-6; D unresolved. The germline V gene has CDR1 DFQATT and CDR2 SNEGSKA (reference sequence). This CDR3 region has 15 residues. Trimming removed 3 bases at V and 8 bases at J, with 17 bases between. CDR3 nucleotide sequence: TGCAGTGCTAGGATTTTGGGCCGGATCGATTCACCCCTCCACTTT. Amino acids: CSARILGRIDSPLHF.

The V gene is TRBV5-1, the J gene TRBJ1-2; possibly TRBD1 for D (5 bases). Per the germline V gene, CDR1 is SGHRS and CDR2 is YFSETQ. This CDR3 region has 14 residues. V lost 0 bases and J lost 7, with 13 bases in between. The CDR3 DNA reads TGCGCCAGCAGCTTGGACAGGCCAATGGGTGGCTACACCTTC. Translation: CASSLDRPMGGYTF.

The CDR3 is CASSYESTYEQYF. The CDR3 DNA reads TGTGCCAGCAGCTACGAGTCCACCTACGAGCAGTACTTC. The rearrangement links TRBV11-2 to TRBJ2-7; D not certain. The CDR3 totals 13 residues. The germline CDR1 and CDR2 sequences are SGHAT and FQNNGV. Trimming removed 4 bases at V and 2 bases at J, with 9 bases between.

There are a few counts of this clonotype. The rearrangement links TRBV6-1 to TRBJ1-4; no definite D call. The CDR3 loop spans 14 amino acids. The V and J ends lost 4 bases and 4 bases respectively, with 10 bases between them. The germline V gene encodes CDR1 MNHNS and CDR2 SASEGT. CDR3 in amino acids: CASSVNSLNEKLFF. The CDR3 DNA reads as TGTGCCAGCAGTGTAAACAGCCTTAATGAAAAACTGTTTTTT.

This clonotype occurred once. This sequence joins TRBV4-2 and TRBJ2-7, with a possible D match to TRBD2 (6 bases). TRBJ2-5 explains the end of the DNA better; the J call may be wrong. CDR1 is LGHNA and CDR2 is YNFKEQ in the germline V gene. The CDR3 is 15 amino acids. DNA of the CDR3: TGTGCCAGCAGCCAAGATAAAGAGGCGGGGGAGACCCAGTACTTC. It encodes CASSQDKEAGETQYF.

This clonotype was seen more than once but under ten times. The rearrangement links TRBV2 to TRBJ1-5; possible D gene TRBD1, 6 bases. The CDR3 runs to 15 residues. From germline, CDR1 is SNHLY and CDR2 FYNNEI. The V end was cut by 3 bases, the J end by 7 bases, with 16 bases between. CDR3 nucleotide sequence: TGTGCCAGCAGTGATCCCAGGACAGTGCAGCAGCCCCAGCATTTT. This translates into CASSDPRTVQQPQHF.

The rearrangement uses TRBV10-3 and TRBJ2-1; 9 positions match TRBD2. Germline V lookup: CDR1 ENHRY, CDR2 SYGVKD. The CDR3 consists of 16 residues. With V trimmed by 0 bases and J by 7 bases, 7 bases remained unmatched. CDR3 in DNA: TGTGCCATCAGTGAGTCATCGGCTAGCGGGGAGAATGAGCAGTTCTTC. Protein product: CAISESSASGENEQFF.

The gene calls are TRBV20-1 and TRBJ2-7, with unresolved D. Germline CDR1 is DFQATT and CDR2 is SNEGSKA (reference sequence). This CDR3 is built from 12 residues. V lost 2 bases to trimming and J lost 4 bases, with 9 bases between them. CDR3: CSARPPSYEQYF. The CDR3, as DNA: TGCAGTGCTAGACCACCGAGTTACGAGCAGTACTTC.

This clonotype showed up just a few times. The chain joins TRBV7-2 to TRBJ1-2; D is uncertain. The CDR3 runs to 14 residues. Germline V gene data show CDR1 as SGHTA and CDR2 as FQGNSA. Trimming stripped 1 base from V and 8 bases from J, with 14 bases between. CDR3 protein: CASSLEVSIYGYTF. Here the CDR3 DNA reads TGTGCCAGCAGCTTAGAGGTCTCGATATACGGCTACACCTTC.

V gene TRBV24-1 combines with J gene TRBJ2-1, with 10 nucleotides matching TRBD2. The germline V gene has CDR1 KGHDR and CDR2 SFDVKD. Trimming cost V 3 bases and J 7 bases; bases outside gene matches: 5. CDR3 size: 15 residues. The CDR3 loop reads CATSDQGLALNEQFF. DNA for the CDR3: TGTGCCACCAGTGATCAGGGACTAGCGCTAAATGAGCAGTTCTTC.

The J gene is TRBJ2-2, the V gene TRBV9; D is undetermined. Per the germline V gene, CDR1 is SGDLS and CDR2 is YYNGEE. The germline V and J ends were trimmed by 3 bases and 9 bases, with 12 bases remaining between them. The CDR3 extends over 13 amino acids. CDR3 amino acids: CASSDPRSRELFF. The DNA for the CDR3 is TGTGCCAGCAGCGATCCTCGAAGCAGGGAGCTGTTTTTT.

CDR3 sequence (DNA): TGCGCCAGCAGCACGACCGGACTAGCGGGGGGGATCTACGAGCAGTACTTC. Translation: CASSTTGLAGGIYEQYF. This chain joins TRBV5-1 and TRBJ2-7; 15 bases line up with TRBD2. The junction had 8 bases not matched to a gene; V was cut back by 4 bases and J by 3 bases. CDR1 is SGHRS and CDR2 is YFSETQ in the germline V gene. CDR3 length: 17 residues.

Worth noting for this clonotype: A read error may account for a junction end that differs from germline. This rearrangement joins TRBV18 to TRBJ2-2, with TRBD2 identical over 13 bases. The CDR3 sequence is 17 residues long. CDR1 KGHSH and CDR2 LQKENI come from the germline V gene. Written as DNA, the CDR3 is TGTGCCAGTTCACCCGGACTAGCGGGAGTTGAAGGCGGGGAGCTGTTTTTT. It codes for CASSPGLAGVEGGELFF.

This chain connects TRBV7-2 to TRBJ2-7; possible D gene TRBD2, 6 bases. CDR1 is SGHTA, CDR2 FQGNSA, per germline. This CDR3 has 17 amino acids. The V and J ends lost 6 bases and 0 bases respectively, with 21 bases between them. In DNA, the CDR3 is TGTGCCAGCAGTCGCCGTCTCAGCGGGCTGAGCTCCTACGAGCAGTACTTC. As protein: CASSRRLSGLSSYEQYF. The full variable domain, completed using reference TRBV7-2 and TRBJ2-7, is GAGVSQSPSNKVTEKGKDVELRCDPISGHTALYWYRQSLGQGLEFLIYFQGNSAPDKSGLPSDRFSAERTGGSVSTLTIQRTQQEDSAVYLCASSRRLSGLSSYEQYFGPGTRLTVT.

V gene TRBV20-1 combines with J gene TRBJ2-2; 9 bases agree with TRBD2. CDR1 is DFQATT and CDR2 is SNEGSKA in the germline V gene (reference sequence). Trimming removed 2 bases from V and 6 bases from J; junction bases left unmatched: 7. This CDR3 contains 15 residues. Here the CDR3 DNA reads TGCAGTGCTAGATCGGGGCGGGAGGGCCCCGGGGAGCTGTTTTTT. Translated: CSARSGREGPGELFF.

CDR3 DNA sequence: TGCAGCGTTGAGAGGTGGGACAGGGGCGAAAAACTGTTTTTT. It encodes CSVERWDRGEKLFF. This sequence joins TRBV29-1 and TRBJ1-4; TRBD1 matches 10 bases. The CDR3 has 14 amino acids. Germline V gives CDR1 SQVTM, CDR2 ANQGSEA. V lost 3 bases to trimming and J lost 8 bases; unmatched junction nucleotides: 6.

The rearrangement uses TRBV25-1 and TRBJ2-5; maybe TRBD2 (6 bases). The J call could be wrong; TRBJ2-7 is a better fit for the DNA end. There are 13 residues in the CDR3. CDR1 and CDR2 from the germline V gene are MGHDK and SYGVNS. The CDR3 loop reads CASSEFGGTEQYF. The CDR3, as DNA: TGTGCCAGCAGTGAATTCGGAGGGACCGAGCAGTACTTC.

The V call is TRBV9, the J call TRBJ1-1; no definite D call. The germline CDR1 and CDR2 sequences are SGDLS and YYNGEE. V was clipped by 0 bases and J by 6 bases, with 21 bases between them. This CDR3 spans 17 amino acids. CDR3 in amino acids: CASSVVGLRPMEAEAFF. The CDR3 DNA reads TGTGCCAGCAGCGTAGTGGGCCTACGACCGATGGAGGCTGAAGCTTTCTTT.

The chain carries TRBV28 and TRBJ1-1; 9 bases agree with TRBD1. With 8 bases clipped from V and 7 bases from J, the junction kept 8 bases outside the gene matches. Germline V lookup: CDR1 MDHEN, CDR2 SYDVKM. CDR3 size: 13 residues. In DNA, the CDR3 is TGTGCCAGCGGTCCGGGACAGGGCATTGAAGCTTTCTTT. The encoded protein is CASGPGQGIEAFF.

The chain couples TRBV4-1 to TRBJ1-1; D gene unclear. Trimming took 1 base from V and 7 from J, leaving 13 bases between them. The V gene's germline CDR1 is MGHRA and CDR2 YSYEKL. The CDR3 is made up of 14 amino acids. Here the CDR3 reads CASSQVPRRLEAFF. CDR3 coding DNA: TGCGCCAGCAGCCAAGTTCCCAGGCGCCTTGAAGCTTTCTTT.

The J gene is TRBJ1-2, the V gene TRBV3-1; D is uncertain. V was pared by 4 bases and J by 4 bases, with 22 bases between. The CDR3 covers 17 residues. Germline CDR1 LGHDT, CDR2 YNNKEL (reference sequence). Written as DNA, the CDR3 is TGTGCCAGCAGCCCAAAACCATACGACACGGAACTCTATGGCTACACCTTC. Translating gives CASSPKPYDTELYGYTF.

The chain joins TRBV3-1 to TRBJ2-5, with 13 bases lining up with TRBD2. This CDR3 comprises 15 residues. V was pared by 1 base and J by 4 bases, with 0 bases of the junction left unmatched. In germline, CDR1 is LGHDT, CDR2 YNNKEL (reference sequence). This chain's CDR3 is CASSQGTSGRETQYF. DNA of the CDR3: TGTGCCAGCAGCCAAGGGACTAGCGGGAGAGAGACCCAGTACTTC.